The T cell receptor beta chain described here comes from a study of patients and donors after allogeneic stem cell transplantation. This clonotype was counted between two and nine times. MiXCR was run by TCRdb on the RT-PCR reads, yielding one entry per CDR3 protein. The data hold roughly 190,000 distinct CDR3 sequences, with approximately 41% observed a single time. The receptor was derived from a human donor who was either an allogeneic HSCT recipient or a stem cell or donor lymphocyte infusion donor (not recorded which). It is not recorded whose cells these are; they may come from a transplant donor. Sequences were obtained from blood, either unsorted or a sorted T cell fraction (not recorded which).

The CDR3 protein is CASRNANGNTIYF. The CDR3 nucleotides read TGTGCCAGCAGGAACGCGAATGGAAACACCATATATTTT. The rearrangement joins TRBV6-2 or TRBV6-3 to TRBJ1-3; D remains unclear. The CDR3 has 13 amino acids. CDR1 MNHEY and CDR2 SVGEGT come from the germline V gene. V was cut by 6 bases and J by 3 bases, with 9 bases left in between.